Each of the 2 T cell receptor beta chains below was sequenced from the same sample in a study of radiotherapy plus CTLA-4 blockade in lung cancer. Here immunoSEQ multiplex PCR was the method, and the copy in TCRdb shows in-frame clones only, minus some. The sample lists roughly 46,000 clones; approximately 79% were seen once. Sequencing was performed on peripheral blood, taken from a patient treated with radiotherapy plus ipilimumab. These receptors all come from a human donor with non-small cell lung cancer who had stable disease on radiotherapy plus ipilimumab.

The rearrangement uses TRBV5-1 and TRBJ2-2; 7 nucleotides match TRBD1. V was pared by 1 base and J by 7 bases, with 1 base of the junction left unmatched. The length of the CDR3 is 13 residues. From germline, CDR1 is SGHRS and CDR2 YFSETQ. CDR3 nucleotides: TGCGCCAGCAGCTTGCAGGGGGACGGGGAGCTGTTTTTT. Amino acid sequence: CASSLQGDGELFF.

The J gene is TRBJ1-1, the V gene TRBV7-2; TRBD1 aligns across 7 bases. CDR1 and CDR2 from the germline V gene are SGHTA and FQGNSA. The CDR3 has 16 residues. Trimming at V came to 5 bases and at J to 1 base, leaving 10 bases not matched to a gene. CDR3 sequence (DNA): TGTGCCAGCAGCCTGTCCCCCGGGACAGCGAACACTGAAGCTTTCTTT. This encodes CASSLSPGTANTEAFF.